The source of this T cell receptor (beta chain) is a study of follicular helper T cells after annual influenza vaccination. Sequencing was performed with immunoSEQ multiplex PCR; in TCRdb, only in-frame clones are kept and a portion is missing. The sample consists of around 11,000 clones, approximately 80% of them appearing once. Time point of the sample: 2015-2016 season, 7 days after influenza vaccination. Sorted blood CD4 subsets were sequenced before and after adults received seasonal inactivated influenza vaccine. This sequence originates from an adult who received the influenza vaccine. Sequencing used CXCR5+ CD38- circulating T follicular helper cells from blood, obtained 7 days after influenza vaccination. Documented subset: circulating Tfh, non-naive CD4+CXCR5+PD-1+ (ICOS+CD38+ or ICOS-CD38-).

CDR3 residues: CATSRGFVDNEQFF. The CDR3 bases are TGTGCCACCAGCAGAGGGTTCGTTGACAATGAGCAGTTCTTC. The chain combines TRBV15 with TRBJ2-1; D gene uncertain. From germline, CDR1 is LNHNV and CDR2 YYDKDF (reference sequence). The CDR3 loop spans 14 amino acids. V gave up 1 base and J gave up 5 bases, with 9 bases separating them. Variable domain in full (rest from reference TRBV15 and TRBJ2-1): DAMVIQNPRYQVTQFGKPVTLSCSQTLNHNVMYWYQQKSSQAPKLLFHYYDKDFNNEADTPDNFQSRRPNTSFCFLDIRSPGLGDTAMYLCATSRGFVDNEQFFGPGTRLTVL.